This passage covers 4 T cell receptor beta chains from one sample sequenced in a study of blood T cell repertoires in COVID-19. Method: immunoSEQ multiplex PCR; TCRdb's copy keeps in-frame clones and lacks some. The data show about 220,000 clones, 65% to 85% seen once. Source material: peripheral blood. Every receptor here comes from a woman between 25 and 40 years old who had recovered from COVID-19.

CDR3 sequence reads: CASTLVYRYTF. In nucleotides, the CDR3 is TGTGCCAGCACCCTAGTTTATCGCTACACCTTC. V and J are TRBV28 and TRBJ1-2; no reliable D call. The CDR3 length is 11 residues. Trimming took off 7 bases at V and 9 bases at J, with 12 bases between the two ends. CDR1 is MDHEN, CDR2 SYDVKM, per germline.

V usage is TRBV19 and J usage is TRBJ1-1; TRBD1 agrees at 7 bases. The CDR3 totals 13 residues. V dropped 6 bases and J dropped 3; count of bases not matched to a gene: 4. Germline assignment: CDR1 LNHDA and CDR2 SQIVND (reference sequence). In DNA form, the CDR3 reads TGTGCCAGTAGACAGGGGTTGGACACTGAAGCTTTCTTT. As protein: CASRQGLDTEAFF.

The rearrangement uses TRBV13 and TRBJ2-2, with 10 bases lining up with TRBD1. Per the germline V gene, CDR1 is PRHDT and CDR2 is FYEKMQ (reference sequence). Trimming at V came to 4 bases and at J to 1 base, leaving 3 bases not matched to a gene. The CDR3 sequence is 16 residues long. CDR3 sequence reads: CASSSRDRGNTGELFF. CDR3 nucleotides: TGTGCCAGCAGCTCTAGGGACAGGGGGAACACCGGGGAGCTGTTTTTT.

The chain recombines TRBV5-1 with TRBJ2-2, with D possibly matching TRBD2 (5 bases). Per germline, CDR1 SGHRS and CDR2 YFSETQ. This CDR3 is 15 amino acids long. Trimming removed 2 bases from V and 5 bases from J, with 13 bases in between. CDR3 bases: TGCGCCAGCAGCTTCTTGGAGAGCGGAACCGGGGAGCTGTTTTTT. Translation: CASSFLESGTGELFF.